What follows are 3 T cell receptor beta chains derived from one specimen sequenced in a study of T cell responses to AZD1222 COVID-19 vaccine. The method was immunoSEQ multiplex PCR; TCRdb's version includes in-frame clones alone and lacks a portion of them. In the table there are around 120,000 clones, 85% to 95% of which are singletons. The sample consisted of peripheral blood, taken on day 0 of AZD1222 vaccination. Receptor source: an adult in good health.

The rearrangement links TRBV7-6 to TRBJ2-1; 9 positions agree with TRBD2. The V gene's germline CDR1 is SGHVS and CDR2 FNYEAQ. The CDR3 consists of 15 residues. With V trimmed by 5 bases and J by 3 bases, 5 bases remained unmatched. CDR3 DNA sequence: TGTGCCAGCAGCGGGCGGGAGGGCCTCTACAATGAGCAGTTCTTC. It is translated as CASSGREGLYNEQFF.

This rearrangement joins TRBV15 to TRBJ1-5, with D unresolved. This CDR3 is built from 14 residues. The V end lost 3 bases, the J end lost 3 bases, and 9 bases lay between the germline ends. In germline, CDR1 is LNHNV, CDR2 YYDKDF (reference sequence). CDR3 nucleotide sequence: TGTGCCACCAGCAGTAGGGAACCCAATCAGCCCCAGCATTTT. It specifies CATSSREPNQPQHF. The variable domain in full, with the rest retrieved from reference TRBV15 and TRBJ1-5, is DAMVIQNPRYQVTQFGKPVTLSCSQTLNHNVMYWYQQKSSQAPKLLFHYYDKDFNNEADTPDNFQSRRPNTSFCFLDIRSPGLGDTAMYLCATSSREPNQPQHFGDGTRLSIL.

This chain joins TRBV4-1 and TRBJ2-7, with 11 bases aligning to TRBD2. V shed 3 bases and J 2 bases; nucleotides not matched to a gene: 15. This CDR3 has 19 residues. The germline gives CDR1 MGHRA, CDR2 YSYEKL. The CDR3 protein is CASSQGGRGSGRVAYEQYF. The CDR3 DNA sequence: TGCGCCAGCAGCCAGGGGGGACGCGGTAGCGGGAGGGTGGCCTACGAGCAGTACTTC.